These 28 T cell receptor beta chains share one sample of origin, sequenced in a study of OX40 agonist ivuxolimab in advanced cancers. The data were produced by immunoSEQ multiplex PCR, yet TCRdb's version contains in-frame clones alone and is incomplete. Found here are roughly 60,000 clones, approximately 94% of them singletons; the top ten hold around a fifth. Sequenced material: CD4+ or CD8+ T cells sorted from blood, taken in a trial of the OX40 agonist ivuxolimab. The source of these receptors is an adult with an advanced solid tumor such as melanoma, head and neck, liver or kidney cancer.

This rearrangement joins TRBV30 to TRBJ2-7; maybe TRBD2 (6 bases). CDR3 size: 15 residues. CDR1 and CDR2 from the germline V gene are GTSNPN and SVGIG (reference sequence). Trimming pared 0 bases from V and 3 bases from J, leaving 15 bases between. The CDR3 sequence is CAWSVGGNSYYEQYF. CDR3 nucleotide sequence: TGTGCCTGGAGTGTTGGGGGGAACTCCTACTACGAGCAGTACTTC.

The rearrangement joins TRBV7-2 to TRBJ2-7; D may correspond to TRBD1 or TRBD2 (5 bases each). Trimming removed 1 base at V and 7 bases at J, with 14 bases between. The CDR3 covers 14 residues. Germline CDR1 reads SGHTA; CDR2 reads FQGNSA. In DNA, the CDR3 is TGTGCCAGCAGCTTAGGGCCTTTTTGGGGGGAGCAGTACTTC. It translates to CASSLGPFWGEQYF.

The V call is TRBV7-9, the J call TRBJ1-2; 10 positions match TRBD1. Germline values: CDR1 SEHNR, CDR2 FQNEAQ (reference sequence). V lost 3 bases to trimming and J lost 7 bases; unmatched junction nucleotides: 5. This CDR3 comprises 14 residues. As DNA, the CDR3 is TGTGCCAGCAGCTTGGGGACAGGGGAGAGTGGCTACACCTTC. Its protein is CASSLGTGESGYTF.

The CDR3 nucleotides read TGTGCCAGCAGCTTAGGCGTCTATAGCTCCTACGAGCAGTACTTC. This gives the protein CASSLGVYSSYEQYF. This chain uses TRBV7-9 with TRBJ2-7; D uncertain. The CDR3 has 15 residues. From germline, CDR1 is SEHNR and CDR2 FQNEAQ (reference sequence). Trimming removed 1 base at V and 0 bases at J, with 10 bases between. The entire variable domain, with the rest obtained from reference TRBV7-9 and TRBJ2-7, is as follows: DTGVSQNPRHKITKRGQNVTFRCDPISEHNRLYWYRQTLGQGPEFLTYFQNEAQLEKSRLLSDRFSAERPKGSFSTLEIQRTEQGDSAMYLCASSLGVYSSYEQYFGPGTRLTVT.

This clone was found once. The J gene is TRBJ2-2, the V gene TRBV13; 7 bases are a match to TRBD2. This CDR3 is built from 15 residues. CDR1 PRHDT and CDR2 FYEKMQ come from the germline V gene (reference sequence). V dropped 3 bases and J dropped 2; count of bases not matched to a gene: 3. The CDR3 here is CASSFAGVNTGELFF. The CDR3, as DNA: TGTGCCAGCAGCTTTGCGGGAGTAAACACCGGGGAGCTGTTTTTT.

The chain carries TRBV9 and TRBJ2-1, with D hard to call. V lost 4 bases to trimming and J lost 5 bases, with 13 bases between them. The CDR3 extends over 14 amino acids. Germline CDR1 is SGDLS and CDR2 is YYNGEE. CDR3 region: CASSPLARDNEQFF. DNA for the CDR3: TGTGCCAGCAGCCCCCTGGCCCGGGACAATGAGCAGTTCTTC.

This clone was seen only once. This sequence joins TRBV29-1 and TRBJ1-2; the D gene is possibly TRBD1 (5 bases). Germline CDR1 and CDR2: SQVTM and ANQGSEA. The CDR3 is 12 residues long. Between the trimmed V and J ends, which lost 6 bases and 1 base, there was a span of 9 bases. The CDR3 DNA reads as TGCAGCGTCTATGGGGGTAACTATGGCTACACCTTC. It yields the protein CSVYGGNYGYTF.

V gene TRBV28 combines with J gene TRBJ2-2; 9 bases agree with TRBD2. V trimming: 5 bases; J trimming: 1 base; junction bases outside the gene matches: 5. Germline V lookup: CDR1 MDHEN, CDR2 SYDVKM. CDR3 size: 16 residues. The DNA for the CDR3 is TGTGCCAGCAGTCCCCTAGCGGGAAGGAACACCGGGGAGCTGTTTTTT. Encoded protein: CASSPLAGRNTGELFF.

This chain connects TRBV4-3 to TRBJ2-2; TRBD2 matches at 9 bases. The CDR3 is 17 amino acids. CDR1 is LGHNA, CDR2 YSLEER, per germline. V lost 0 bases, J lost 4 bases, and 6 bases stayed unmatched. DNA for the CDR3: TGCGCCAGCAGCCAAGATCTCGCGGGAGGGCGCACCGGGGAGCTGTTTTTT. It codes for CASSQDLAGGRTGELFF.

The chain links TRBV4-1 to TRBJ2-7; no clear D. The CDR3 consists of 14 residues. Germline CDR1 MGHRA, CDR2 YSYEKL. V lost 0 bases and J 3 bases, leaving 9 bases between the germline ends. The CDR3: CASSQDSGNYEQYF. The CDR3 nucleotides read TGCGCCAGCAGCCAAGATTCTGGGAACTACGAGCAGTACTTC.

The chain couples TRBV5-6 to TRBJ1-1; the match to TRBD1 covers 7 bases. V was clipped by 2 bases and J by 2 bases; unmatched bases: 15. CDR1 is SGHDT, CDR2 YYEEEE, per germline. The CDR3 consists of 18 residues. In DNA, the CDR3 is TGTGCCAGCAGCTTAGGACCAACAGGGGCGATATATAACACTGAAGCTTTCTTT. Translating it yields CASSLGPTGAIYNTEAFF.

J is TRBJ2-7 and V is TRBV11-2; D may be TRBD1 (6 bases). V lost 0 bases and J 2 bases, leaving 20 bases between the germline ends. There are 18 residues in the CDR3. Germline loops: CDR1 SGHAT, CDR2 FQNNGV. The CDR3 DNA is TGTGCCAGCAGCTTAGATGGGGGCAGGGTCGGATTCCCCTACGAGCAGTACTTC. It codes for CASSLDGGRVGFPYEQYF.

This clone turned up a few times. The CDR3 region is CASSLGRFNQPQHF. In DNA, the CDR3 is TGTGCCAGCAGCTTAGGACGGTTCAATCAGCCCCAGCATTTT. This chain joins TRBV7-6 and TRBJ1-5; no clear D. The V and J ends lost 1 base and 3 bases respectively, with 7 bases between them. The CDR3 spans 14 residues. CDR1 and CDR2 from the germline V gene are SGHVS and FNYEAQ.

The genes are TRBV6-5 and TRBJ2-7; D may correspond to TRBD1 or TRBD2 (5 bases each). Trimming cost V 2 bases and J 3 bases, with 8 bases left between them. The CDR3 consists of 13 residues. Germline V gene lookup returns CDR1 MNHEY and CDR2 SVGAGI. CDR3 loop: CASSYPGRYEQYF. CDR3 sequence (DNA): TGTGCCAGCAGTTACCCGGGACGCTACGAGCAGTACTTC.

A few counts support this clone. The rearrangement uses TRBV23-1 and TRBJ2-7; D call uncertain. TRBV23-1 is flagged as an ORF with uncertain function. The CDR3 totals 14 residues. V was clipped by 2 bases and J by 3 bases, with 11 bases between them. The CDR3 loop reads CASSQIQTYYEQYF. In nucleotides, the CDR3 is TGCGCCAGCAGTCAAATCCAGACATACTACGAGCAGTACTTC.

V and J are TRBV12-2 and TRBJ2-1. TRBV12-2 is a recognized pseudogene. The length of the CDR3 is 14 residues. DNA of the CDR3: TGTGCAAGTCGCTTAATTCCCTGCCTCAATGAGCAGTTCTTC. Translated, it gives CASRLIPCLNEQFF.

V gene TRBV9 combines with J gene TRBJ2-1, with 8 bases fitting TRBD2. CDR1 SGDLS and CDR2 YYNGEE come from the germline V gene. The ends lost 4 bases at V and 14 bases at J; junction bases unmatched: 8. The CDR3 has 12 residues. The CDR3 nucleotides are TGTGCCAGCAGCCCCGGGGGGGGAAAAGAGTTCTTC. Translation: CASSPGGGKEFF.

This clone came up a few times. Written as DNA, the CDR3 is TGTGCCAGCAGCGTAGAAGGACAGGGGGGAACTGAAGCTTTCTTT. It yields the protein CASSVEGQGGTEAFF. V is TRBV9 and J is TRBJ1-1; 10 bases line up with TRBD1. The V and J ends lost 0 bases and 5 bases, in that order; junction bases with no gene match: 4. CDR1 is SGDLS, CDR2 YYNGEE, per germline. CDR3 length: 15 amino acids.

The rearrangement links TRBV7-9 to TRBJ2-5; a possible D gene is TRBD2 (6 bases). CDR1 is SEHNR, CDR2 FQNEAQ, per germline (reference sequence). The CDR3 is made up of 13 amino acids. V lost 3 bases and J 5 bases, leaving 10 bases between the germline ends. CDR3 residues: CASSLGLRETQYF. The CDR3 bases are TGTGCCAGCAGCTTGGGACTCCGGGAGACCCAGTACTTC.

This chain uses TRBV6-1 with TRBJ2-1; D unclear. Germline V gene sequence: CDR1 MNHNS, CDR2 SASEGT. The CDR3 totals 11 residues. V was cut by 5 bases and J by 7 bases, with 6 bases left in between. The CDR3: CASSLGNEQFF. The CDR3 DNA is TGTGCCAGCAGTCTAGGTAATGAGCAGTTCTTC.

The chain joins TRBV14 to TRBJ2-2, with TRBD2 matching 7 bases. CDR3 length: 17 amino acids. CDR1 SGHDN and CDR2 FVKESK come from the germline V gene. V lost 1 base to trimming and J lost 6 bases; unmatched junction nucleotides: 11. The CDR3 here is CASSQVTSAHRPGELFF. CDR3 nucleotide sequence: TGTGCCAGCAGCCAAGTAACTAGCGCGCACCGCCCCGGGGAGCTGTTTTTT.

The chain carries TRBV5-5 and TRBJ2-1; D is unclear. This CDR3 comprises 16 residues. The ends were cut back, 4 bases at V and 0 bases at J, with 14 bases in the middle. CDR1 and CDR2 (germline): SGHKS, YYEKEE (reference sequence). In DNA, the CDR3 is TGTGCCAGCAGCGGACCGGGCCTGAGCTCCTACAATGAGCAGTTCTTC. Encoded protein: CASSGPGLSSYNEQFF.

V is TRBV10-3 and J is TRBJ2-1; the D gene could be TRBD1 or TRBD2 (5 bases each). The CDR3 runs to 17 residues. V lost 0 bases and J 0 bases, leaving 12 bases between the germline ends. CDR1 ENHRY and CDR2 SYGVKD come from the germline V gene. In nucleotides, the CDR3 is TGTGCCATCAGTGAGTCGTGGAGGACAAGCTCCTACAATGAGCAGTTCTTC. Encoded protein: CAISESWRTSSYNEQFF.

This clone came up once. The genes are TRBV29-1 and TRBJ2-6; D not certain. Trimming took off 2 bases at V and 0 bases at J, with 8 bases between the two ends. Looked up from germline, CDR1 is SQVTM and CDR2 is ANQGSEA. The CDR3 extends over 15 amino acids. CDR3 in amino acids: CSVELVSSGANVLTF. CDR3 DNA: TGCAGCGTTGAATTGGTATCCTCTGGGGCCAACGTCCTGACTTTC.

In nucleotides, the CDR3 is TGTGCCAGCAGCCGGACAGGTAATCAGCCCCAGCATTTT. Translation: CASSRTGNQPQHF. The J gene is TRBJ1-5, the V gene TRBV7-6; 7 nucleotides line up with TRBD1. Germline assignment: CDR1 SGHVS and CDR2 FNYEAQ. The CDR3 is 13 amino acids. Trimming cost V 5 bases and J 4 bases; bases outside gene matches: 2.

This sequence joins TRBV4-2 and TRBJ2-6, with TRBD1 matching over 7 bases. The CDR3 length is 18 residues. Germline CDR1 and CDR2: LGHNA and YNFKEQ. With 2 bases clipped from V and 3 bases from J, the junction kept 10 bases outside the gene matches. This chain's CDR3 is CASSQRTGGTGGANVLTF. Here the CDR3 DNA reads TGTGCCAGCAGCCAAAGGACAGGTGGTACGGGTGGGGCCAACGTCCTGACTTTC.

The V call is TRBV28, the J call TRBJ2-1; D is perhaps TRBD2 (6 bases). V was trimmed by 3 bases and J by 4 bases, leaving 7 bases between them. CDR1 is MDHEN and CDR2 is SYDVKM in the germline V gene. The CDR3 sequence is 13 residues long. The CDR3 nucleotides are TGTGCCAGCAGTTTCGCGGGATACAATGAGCAGTTCTTC. Translation: CASSFAGYNEQFF. Based on the CDR3 plus reference TRBV28 and TRBJ2-1, the full variable domain is DVKVTQSSRYLVKRTGEKVFLECVQDMDHENMFWYRQDPGLGLRLIYFSYDVKMKEKGDIPEGYSVSREKKERFSLILESASTNQTSMYLCASSFAGYNEQFFGPGTRLTVL.

The chain combines TRBV7-9 with TRBJ2-5; TRBD1 matches 10 bases. With V trimmed by 3 bases and J by 1 base, 5 bases remained unmatched. CDR1 and CDR2 (germline): SEHNR, FQNEAQ (reference sequence). The CDR3 loop spans 16 amino acids. CDR3 in amino acids: CASSLGTGDFQETQYF. The CDR3 bases are TGTGCCAGCAGCTTGGGGACAGGGGATTTCCAAGAGACCCAGTACTTC.